This T cell receptor (beta chain) is drawn from a study of T cell repertoires in cytomegalovirus infection. At the level of the study: Signatures in public TCR beta sequences pointed to both CMV infection and matching HLA type.

TCRdb passed the reads through MiXCR, listing each CDR3 protein once. Among approximately 1,000,000 distinct CDR3 sequences listed, roughly 31% were seen once. Points on this clonotype: Its target is not known.

V was cut by 6 bases and J by 7 bases, with 19 bases left in between. The CDR3 has 15 residues. The germline V gene encodes CDR1 SGHAT and CDR2 FQNNGV. This rearrangement joins TRBV11-2 to TRBJ2-1; D is unresolved. This receptor was identified in a human donor in good health (CMV status not recorded). Some clones in this sample may be carry-over from other donors' samples. The sample here was cultured CD8+ T cells from PBMCs, taken from culture after CMV antigen stimulation. CDR3 sequence reads: CASSSSPNFGNEQFF. The CDR3 region has the DNA TGTGCCAGCAGTTCCAGTCCTAATTTCGGGAATGAGCAGTTCTTC. Full variable domain (missing parts from reference TRBV11-2 and TRBJ2-1): EAGVAQSPRYKIIEKRQSVAFWCNPISGHATLYWYQQILGQGPKLLIQFQNNGVVDDSQLPKDRFSAERLKGVDSTLKIQPAKLEDSAVYLCASSSSPNFGNEQFFGPGTRLTVL.